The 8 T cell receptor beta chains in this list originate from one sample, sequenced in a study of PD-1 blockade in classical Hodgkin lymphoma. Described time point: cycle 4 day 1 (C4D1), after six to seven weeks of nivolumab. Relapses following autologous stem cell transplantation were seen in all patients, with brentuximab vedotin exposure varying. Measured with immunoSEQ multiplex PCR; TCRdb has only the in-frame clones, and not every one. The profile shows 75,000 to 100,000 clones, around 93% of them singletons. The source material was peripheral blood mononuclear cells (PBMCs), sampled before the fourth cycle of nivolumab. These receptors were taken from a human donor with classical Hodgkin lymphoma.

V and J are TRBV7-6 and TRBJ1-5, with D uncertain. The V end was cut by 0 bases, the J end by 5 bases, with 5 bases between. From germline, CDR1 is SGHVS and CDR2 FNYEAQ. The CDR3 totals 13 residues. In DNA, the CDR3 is TGTGCCAGCAGCTTAGCCCAAGATCAGCCCCAGCATTTT. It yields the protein CASSLAQDQPQHF.

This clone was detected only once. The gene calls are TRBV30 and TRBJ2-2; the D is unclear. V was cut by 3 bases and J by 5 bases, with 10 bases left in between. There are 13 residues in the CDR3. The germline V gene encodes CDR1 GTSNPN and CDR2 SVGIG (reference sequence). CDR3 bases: TGTGCCTGGAGCTACAGACGAACCGGGGAGCTGTTTTTT. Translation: CAWSYRRTGELFF.

The CDR3 protein is CAIRAGLAGDYQETQYF. In nucleotides, the CDR3 is TGTGCCATCAGAGCCGGACTAGCGGGAGATTACCAAGAGACCCAGTACTTC. The chain combines TRBV10-3 with TRBJ2-5; 13 bases fit TRBD2. V shed 6 bases and J 0 bases; nucleotides not matched to a gene: 7. The CDR3 covers 17 residues. Germline V gives CDR1 ENHRY, CDR2 SYGVKD.

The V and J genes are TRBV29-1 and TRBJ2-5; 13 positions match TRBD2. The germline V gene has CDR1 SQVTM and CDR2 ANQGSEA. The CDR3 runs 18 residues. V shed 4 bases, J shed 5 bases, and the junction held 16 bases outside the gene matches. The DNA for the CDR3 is TGCAGCGTTGGGCTGCTGTGGACTAGCGGGAGTCGGGGGGAGACCCAGTACTTC. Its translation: CSVGLLWTSGSRGETQYF.

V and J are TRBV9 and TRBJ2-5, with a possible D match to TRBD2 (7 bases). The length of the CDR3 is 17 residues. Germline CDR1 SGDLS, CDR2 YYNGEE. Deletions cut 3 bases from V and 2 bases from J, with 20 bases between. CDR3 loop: CASSGGRGRGGQETQYF. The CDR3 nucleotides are TGTGCCAGCAGCGGGGGTCGTGGCAGGGGAGGGCAAGAGACCCAGTACTTC.

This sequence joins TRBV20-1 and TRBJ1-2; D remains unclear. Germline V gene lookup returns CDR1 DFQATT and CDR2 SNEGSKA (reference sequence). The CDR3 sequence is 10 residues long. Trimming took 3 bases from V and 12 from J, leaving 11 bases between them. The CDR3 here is CSASKMGHTF. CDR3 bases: TGCAGTGCTAGTAAGATGGGCCACACCTTC.

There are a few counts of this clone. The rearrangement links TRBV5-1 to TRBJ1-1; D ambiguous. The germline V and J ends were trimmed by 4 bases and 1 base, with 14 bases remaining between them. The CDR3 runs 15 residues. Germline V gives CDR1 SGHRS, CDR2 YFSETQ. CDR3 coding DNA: TGCGCCAGCAGCCCGGTTTACTGGGGGAACACTGAAGCTTTCTTT. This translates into CASSPVYWGNTEAFF. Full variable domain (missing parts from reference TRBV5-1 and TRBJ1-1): KAGVTQTPRYLIKTRGQQVTLSCSPISGHRSVSWYQQTPGQGLQFLFEYFSETQRNKGNFPGRFSGRQFSNSRSEMNVSTLELGDSALYLCASSPVYWGNTEAFFGQGTRLTVV.

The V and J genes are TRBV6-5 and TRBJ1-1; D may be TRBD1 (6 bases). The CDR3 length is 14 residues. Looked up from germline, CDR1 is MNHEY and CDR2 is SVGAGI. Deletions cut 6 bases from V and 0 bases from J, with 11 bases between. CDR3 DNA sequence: TGTGCCAGCAGCCGGACAGTCTTGAACACTGAAGCTTTCTTT. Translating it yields CASSRTVLNTEAFF.